The 26 T cell receptor beta chains presented below share a single source sample, sequenced in a study of beta chain features in type 1 diabetes. Study-wide findings and caveats: People with Type 1 diabetes carried modestly yet significantly shorter TCRB CDR3s in all four CD4+ subsets.

The sequenced template was cDNA made from the entire isolated RNA. Libraries were prepared by immunoSEQ multiplex PCR; TCRdb keeps only in-frame clonotypes and omits some of them. The table has fewer than 350,000 clones, around 16% seen once. Their antigen targets remain unknown. Sequencing used naive CD4+ T cells from blood. The receptors shown here come from a man younger than 30 with type 1 diabetes.

This clone turned up a few times. J is TRBJ2-1 and V is TRBV23-1; 10 nucleotides align to TRBD2. TRBV23-1 is given ORF status, its function remaining uncertain. The CDR3 loop spans 15 amino acids. V shed 2 bases, J shed 7 bases, and the junction held 5 bases outside the gene matches. CDR3 in DNA: TGCGCCAGCAGTCAACCTAGCGGGAGCCCAAATGAGCAGTTCTTC. Amino acids: CASSQPSGSPNEQFF.

CDR3 DNA sequence: TGCAGTGCTAAACGGGTGACTGAAGCTTTCTTT. This codes for CSAKRVTEAFF. The V and J genes are TRBV20-1 and TRBJ1-1; D unresolved. With 4 bases removed from V and 5 bases from J, the gap between germline ends came to 8 bases. Germline V gives CDR1 DFQATT, CDR2 SNEGSKA (reference sequence). CDR3 length: 11 amino acids.

This clone was detected a few times. This chain joins TRBV30 and TRBJ2-2, with 9 bases fitting TRBD2. V shed 3 bases, J shed 7 bases, and the junction held 12 bases outside the gene matches. This CDR3 contains 16 residues. Germline V CDR1 and CDR2: GTSNPN, SVGIG (reference sequence). The CDR3 reads CAWSRGSGSFDGELFF. In DNA, the CDR3 is TGTGCCTGGAGCCGGGGTAGCGGGAGTTTTGACGGGGAGCTGTTTTTT.

This clone was seen only a few times. This chain joins TRBV5-1 and TRBJ2-3; perhaps TRBD2 as D (6 bases). V was clipped by 3 bases and J by 6 bases, with 20 bases between them. This CDR3 spans 16 amino acids. The germline V gene has CDR1 SGHRS and CDR2 YFSETQ. The CDR3 nucleotides read TGCGCCAGCAGCTCGTCCCCCGGGGGACCATTTGATACGCAGTATTTT. Encoded protein: CASSSSPGGPFDTQYF.

The chain carries TRBV5-1 and TRBJ2-3; the match to TRBD2 covers 8 bases. Germline-derived CDR1 and CDR2 are SGHRS and YFSETQ. The CDR3 totals 15 residues. The junction had 8 bases not matched to a gene; V was cut back by 2 bases and J by 6 bases. The CDR3 coding sequence is TGCGCCAGCAGCTTAGGAGTAGCGGGGCGGGATACGCAGTATTTT. This translates into CASSLGVAGRDTQYF.

This clone showed up just a few times. This chain links TRBV19 with TRBJ1-6; D remains unclear. V was trimmed by 4 bases and J by 11 bases, leaving 12 bases between them. This CDR3 is built from 13 residues. Germline V gives CDR1 LNHDA, CDR2 SQIVND (reference sequence). The CDR3 here is CASSTRFEAPLHF. The CDR3 region has the DNA TGTGCCAGTAGTACCCGATTTGAGGCACCCCTCCACTTT.

The chain has TRBV29-1 and TRBJ2-1; tentative D call: TRBD2 (5 bases). From germline, CDR1 is SQVTM and CDR2 ANQGSEA. CDR3 length: 14 amino acids. The V end was cut by 4 bases, the J end by 6 bases, with 16 bases between. CDR3 amino acids: CSVATSPLFNEQFF. In DNA, the CDR3 is TGCAGCGTTGCCACTAGTCCCCTCTTCAATGAGCAGTTCTTC.

The chain couples TRBV28 to TRBJ2-1; D might be TRBD2 (6 bases). The CDR3 runs to 15 residues. Germline CDR1 is MDHEN and CDR2 is SYDVKM. V dropped 1 base and J dropped 6 bases, with 13 bases sitting between them. The CDR3 DNA reads as TGTGCCAGCAGTTTATCCGCGGGATGGGTCAATGAGCAGTTCTTC. Translating gives CASSLSAGWVNEQFF.

This clone occurred a few times. The chain combines TRBV5-4 with TRBJ2-7; 10 bases map to TRBD2. Trimming cost V 4 bases and J 5 bases; bases outside gene matches: 15. CDR3 length: 17 amino acids. CDR1 SGHNT and CDR2 YYREEE come from the germline V gene (reference sequence). The CDR3: CASSLSGAGGPGDEQYF. Written as DNA, the CDR3 is TGTGCCAGCAGCCTAAGTGGAGCGGGAGGGCCAGGTGACGAGCAGTACTTC.

This sequence joins TRBV4-3 and TRBJ1-5, with a possible D match to TRBD1 (5 bases). The CDR3 extends over 15 amino acids. Germline-derived CDR1 and CDR2 are LGHNA and YSLEER. Trimming stripped 0 bases from V and 4 bases from J, with 10 bases between. CDR3: CASSQDSQGNQPQHF. The DNA for the CDR3 is TGCGCCAGCAGCCAAGATTCCCAGGGAAATCAGCCCCAGCATTTT.

The rearrangement links TRBV6-6 to TRBJ2-7; D gene uncertain. CDR3 length equals 12 residues. With 8 bases removed from V and 4 bases from J, the gap between germline ends came to 12 bases. Per germline, CDR1 MNHNY and CDR2 SVGAGI (reference sequence). CDR3 residues: CASSARLYEQYF. The CDR3, as DNA: TGTGCCAGCTCGGCCAGGCTATACGAGCAGTACTTC.

Only a few counts were recorded for this clone. Additional DNA sequences in this sample encode the identical CDR3. The rearrangement uses TRBV28 and TRBJ2-7, with no clear D. The CDR3 covers 13 residues. Germline loops: CDR1 MDHEN, CDR2 SYDVKM. V lost 3 bases and J 0 bases, leaving 6 bases between the germline ends. The CDR3 sequence: CASSLGSSYEQYF. In nucleotides, the CDR3 is TGTGCCAGCAGTTTGGGCAGCTCCTACGAGCAGTACTTC.

The rearrangement links TRBV7-9 to TRBJ2-5; a possible D gene is TRBD2 (6 bases). Per germline, CDR1 SEHNR and CDR2 FQNEAQ (reference sequence). The CDR3 length is 14 residues. V lost 5 bases, J lost 9 bases, and 19 bases lay in between. DNA of the CDR3: TGTGCCAGCAGCCGGGACTCCGGGGAGGAGGCCCAGTACTTC. Residues: CASSRDSGEEAQYF.

This clone was picked up a small number of times. The rearrangement joins TRBV19 to TRBJ2-1; possibly TRBD1 for D (6 bases). V was cut by 5 bases and J by 5 bases, with 13 bases left in between. This CDR3 has 14 residues. The germline V gene has CDR1 LNHDA and CDR2 SQIVND (reference sequence). The CDR3 spells CASSRTESNNEQFF. CDR3 nucleotide sequence: TGTGCCAGTAGTCGGACAGAGTCCAACAATGAGCAGTTCTTC.

In this sample, this clone turned up a few times. The chain combines TRBV9 with TRBJ2-1; D might be TRBD2 (5 bases). CDR3 length: 18 residues. With 0 bases removed from V and 4 bases from J, the gap between germline ends came to 20 bases. Germline loops: CDR1 SGDLS, CDR2 YYNGEE. CDR3: CASSVARPGSRTYNEQFF. The CDR3 nucleotides read TGTGCCAGCAGCGTAGCTCGTCCCGGCTCTAGGACTTACAATGAGCAGTTCTTC. The complete variable domain, with remaining parts taken from reference TRBV9 and TRBJ2-1, reads DSGVTQTPKHLITATGQRVTLRCSPRSGDLSVYWYQQSLDQGLQFLIQYYNGEERAKGNILERFSAQQFPDLHSELNLSSLELGDSALYFCASSVARPGSRTYNEQFFGPGTRLTVL.

This chain uses TRBV19 with TRBJ2-5; D gene ambiguous. Trimming shortened V by 3 bases and J by 2 bases, and 13 bases separated the two germline ends. Looked up from germline, CDR1 is LNHDA and CDR2 is SQIVND (reference sequence). The CDR3 is made up of 15 amino acids. The CDR3 loop reads CASSIGPGIQETQYF. The CDR3, as DNA: TGTGCCAGTAGTATTGGGCCAGGAATACAAGAGACCCAGTACTTC.

J is TRBJ1-1 and V is TRBV29-1; possible D gene TRBD1, 6 bases. Between the trimmed V and J ends, which lost 1 base and 7 bases, there was a span of 10 bases. The CDR3 runs 12 residues. Germline lookup yields CDR1 SQVTM and CDR2 ANQGSEA. The CDR3 coding sequence is TGCAGCGTTGAAGCTATGGACAGTGAAGCTTTCTTT. Protein product: CSVEAMDSEAFF.

The J gene is TRBJ2-6, the V gene TRBV10-3, with no clear D. Looked up from germline, CDR1 is ENHRY and CDR2 is SYGVKD. V was clipped by 6 bases and J by 4 bases, with 4 bases between them. CDR3 length: 12 residues. CDR3 bases: TGTGCCATCAGGCGGGGGGCCAACGTCCTGACTTTC. It encodes CAIRRGANVLTF.

V usage is TRBV5-6 and J usage is TRBJ2-3; D unresolved. The length of the CDR3 is 13 residues. Trimming cost V 0 bases and J 4 bases, with 6 bases left between them. The germline V gene encodes CDR1 SGHDT and CDR2 YYEEEE. The CDR3 region has the DNA TGTGCCAGCAGCTTGGACGGTCCAGATACGCAGTATTTT. This encodes CASSLDGPDTQYF.

This clone was seen more than once but under ten times. The chain is built from TRBV7-2 and TRBJ1-2; no firm D call. The CDR3 has 15 amino acids. Trimming stripped 0 bases from V and 8 bases from J, with 16 bases between. Germline assignment: CDR1 SGHTA and CDR2 FQGNSA. This chain's CDR3 is CASSLARSGNLGYTF. DNA of the CDR3: TGTGCCAGCAGCTTAGCTCGCAGCGGAAACTTGGGCTACACCTTC.

This clone was seen a handful of times. V is TRBV27 and J is TRBJ2-3, with 10 positions matching TRBD1. CDR3 length: 14 amino acids. Germline V lookup: CDR1 MNHEY, CDR2 SMNVEV (reference sequence). The trim removed 4 bases at V and 8 bases at J, leaving 6 bases unmatched. CDR3 in DNA: TGTGCCAGCAGTTCCCGGGACAGGGGATTTACGCAGTATTTT. This encodes CASSSRDRGFTQYF.

J is TRBJ2-5 and V is TRBV6-1; 7 positions match TRBD1. Germline-derived CDR1 and CDR2 are MNHNS and SASEGT. This CDR3 comprises 14 residues. The V segment lost 6 bases and the J segment 7 bases; nucleotides outside the gene matches: 11. CDR3 in DNA: TGTGCCAGCAGCTCGGGACAGCTGTTACGGACCCAGTACTTC. Translating it yields CASSSGQLLRTQYF.

The genes are TRBV5-4 and TRBJ2-3; D is unresolved. The germline V gene has CDR1 SGHNT and CDR2 YYREEE (reference sequence). The V end was cut by 1 base, the J end by 0 bases, with 9 bases between. This CDR3 is built from 15 residues. The CDR3 coding sequence is TGTGCCAGCAGCTTGCACCCCGGGAGCACAGATACGCAGTATTTT. Amino acids: CASSLHPGSTDTQYF.

This clone was seen more than once but under ten times. The genes are TRBV7-8 and TRBJ2-3; TRBD2 aligns across 9 bases. This CDR3 contains 15 residues. V dropped 4 bases and J dropped 6; count of bases not matched to a gene: 8. The germline V gene has CDR1 SGHVS and CDR2 FQNEAQ. The CDR3 is CASSSAPGTSDTQYF. Here the CDR3 DNA reads TGTGCCAGCAGCTCTGCCCCCGGGACTAGCGATACGCAGTATTTT.

The chain links TRBV18 to TRBJ1-4, with D unclear. The V gene lost 9 bases and the J gene lost 5 bases, with 13 bases spanning the gap. The CDR3 spans 13 residues. Germline lookup yields CDR1 KGHSH and CDR2 LQKENI. This CDR3 reads CASSRGLNEKLFF. CDR3 coding DNA: TGTGCCAGTTCCCGGGGATTAAATGAAAAACTGTTTTTT.

This clone was counted between two and nine times. The V call is TRBV18, the J call TRBJ1-4, with D possibly matching TRBD1 (5 bases). Per germline, CDR1 KGHSH and CDR2 LQKENI. The CDR3 length is 14 residues. V lost 3 bases and J 3 bases, leaving 8 bases between the germline ends. The CDR3 spells CASSPRGSNEKLFF. As DNA, the CDR3 is TGTGCCAGCTCACCTAGGGGATCTAATGAAAAACTGTTTTTT.